This TCR beta chain came from a study of T cells in Graves' hyperthyroidism and ophthalmopathy. RNA transcripts yielded amplified TCR beta CDR3 regions. An initial round of RT-PCR targeting the TCR CDR3 relied on the HTBI primer set. TCRdb reprocessed the multiplex PCR reads with MiXCR, giving one entry per CDR3 protein. The table lists some 350,000 distinct CDR3 sequences, around 13% of them singletons. The germline CDR1 and CDR2 sequences are LGHNA and YNFKEQ. The CDR3 totals 16 residues. The V and J ends lost 4 bases and 2 bases respectively, with 16 bases between them. The chain has TRBV4-2 and TRBJ2-3; D possibly corresponds to TRBD2 (6 bases). The sample taken for sequencing was blood. The clonotype originates from a woman between 40 and 55 years old with Graves' ophthalmopathy. The DNA for the CDR3 is TGTGCCAGCAGCCCCAACTGGCGGGACCCCACAGATACGCAGTATTTT. Protein sequence: CASSPNWRDPTDTQYF.